The 30 T cell receptor beta chains given below trace back to one sample, sequenced in a study of blood T cell repertoires in COVID-19. The repertoire was sequenced with immunoSEQ multiplex PCR; TCRdb's copy has only in-frame clones and lacks some. The sample yields 250,000 or so clones, 87% seen once. The sequencing input was PBMCs or T cells enriched from blood (not recorded which). These receptors all stem from a man aged 25-40 years who had recovered from COVID-19.

The V and J genes are TRBV5-1 and TRBJ2-5; 11 bases align to TRBD2. Germline trimming cut 2 bases from V and 5 bases from J; bases unmatched to any gene: 11. Germline V gives CDR1 SGHRS, CDR2 YFSETQ. The CDR3 contains 17 residues. The CDR3 nucleotides read TGCGCCAGCAGCTTTAGCGGGGGGGCCGGACGGATGGAGACCCAGTACTTC. Translation: CASSFSGGAGRMETQYF.

The J gene is TRBJ1-2, the V gene TRBV3-1 (or the pseudogene TRBV3-2); no clear D. V lost 3 bases and J lost 5, with 10 bases in between. The V gene's germline CDR1 is LGHDT and CDR2 YNNKEL (reference sequence). The CDR3 covers 13 residues. The DNA for the CDR3 is TGTGCCAGCAGCCAGTGGGAGGGTTATGGCTACACCTTC. The encoded protein is CASSQWEGYGYTF.

The V gene is TRBV13, the J gene TRBJ1-1, with D maybe TRBD1 (5 bases). The length of the CDR3 is 17 residues. CDR1 is PRHDT, CDR2 FYEKMQ, per germline (reference sequence). V gave up 4 bases and J gave up 2 bases, with 20 bases separating them. CDR3 in amino acids: CASSSPKGLSLNTEAFF. For the CDR3, the DNA is TGTGCCAGCAGCTCCCCGAAGGGGCTCAGCCTAAACACTGAAGCTTTCTTT.

The gene calls are TRBV5-1 and TRBJ1-1; 7 bases are shared with TRBD1. Germline V gene sequence: CDR1 SGHRS, CDR2 YFSETQ. V was clipped by 6 bases and J by 0 bases; unmatched bases: 5. The CDR3 sequence is 14 residues long. In nucleotides, the CDR3 is TGCGCCAGCACCAGGGGGACAATGAACACTGAAGCTTTCTTT. This translates into CASTRGTMNTEAFF.

The chain is built from TRBV4-1 and TRBJ1-1, with TRBD1 as a possible D gene (5 bases). Germline CDR1 is MGHRA and CDR2 is YSYEKL. The CDR3 consists of 15 residues. V was trimmed by 3 bases and J by 8 bases, leaving 19 bases between them. Written as DNA, the CDR3 is TGCGCCAGCAGCCAGGAATTCCCCCGGGGGGAGGAAGCTTTCTTT. It translates to CASSQEFPRGEEAFF.

V is TRBV9 and J is TRBJ1-2; no clear D gene. The CDR3 length is 15 residues. The V and J ends lost 5 bases and 6 bases respectively, with 20 bases between them. Germline CDR1 SGDLS, CDR2 YYNGEE. CDR3 DNA: TGTGCCAGCAGTCGCGAGGGTGGGCAGGCGAATGGCTACACCTTC. This translates into CASSREGGQANGYTF.

This clone has only one observation. This sequence joins TRBV30 and TRBJ1-2; D not resolved. Germline CDR1 and CDR2: GTSNPN and SVGIG (reference sequence). V was shortened by 0 bases and J by 4 bases, with 9 bases between the two germline ends. This CDR3 is 13 amino acids long. Here the CDR3 reads CAWSVPGVYGYTF. In nucleotides, the CDR3 is TGTGCCTGGAGTGTCCCCGGGGTCTATGGCTACACCTTC.

This chain uses TRBV4-2 with TRBJ2-7; a weak D match, TRBD2 (7 bases). Trimming took off 2 bases at V and 0 bases at J, with 14 bases between the two ends. Per the germline V gene, CDR1 is LGHNA and CDR2 is YNFKEQ. The CDR3 loop spans 16 amino acids. CDR3 in amino acids: CASSQQGRGSSYEQYF. The CDR3 DNA is TGTGCCAGCAGCCAACAGGGGCGGGGGAGCTCCTACGAGCAGTACTTC.

The chain links TRBV4-2 to TRBJ2-7; TRBD2 matches at 9 bases. This CDR3 has 17 residues. V lost 0 bases, J lost 2 bases, and 8 bases stayed unmatched. The germline V gene encodes CDR1 LGHNA and CDR2 YNFKEQ. The CDR3 DNA sequence: TGTGCCAGCAGCCAAGAAAGGTCTAGCGGGATTACCTACGAGCAGTACTTC. The encoded protein is CASSQERSSGITYEQYF.

V and J are TRBV5-1 and TRBJ1-4, with 7 bases fitting TRBD1. Per the germline V gene, CDR1 is SGHRS and CDR2 is YFSETQ. This CDR3 is 13 amino acids long. V shed 4 bases, J shed 5 bases, and the junction held 2 bases outside the gene matches. In DNA, the CDR3 is TGCGCCAGCAGCCCGGACAGGAATGAAAAACTGTTTTTT. This sequence encodes CASSPDRNEKLFF.

The rearrangement uses TRBV18 and TRBJ1-2; TRBD1 matches at 11 bases. The CDR3 totals 15 residues. Germline lookup yields CDR1 KGHSH and CDR2 LQKENI. Trimming at V came to 0 bases and at J to 7 bases, leaving 4 bases not matched to a gene. CDR3 DNA sequence: TGTGCCAGCTCACCACCATCGGACAGGGGGCCTGGCTACACCTTC. Protein: CASSPPSDRGPGYTF.

V is TRBV7-8 and J is TRBJ1-6; 8 nucleotides align to TRBD1. With 0 bases clipped from V and 14 bases from J, the junction kept 18 bases outside the gene matches. The V gene's germline CDR1 is SGHVS and CDR2 FQNEAQ. This CDR3 contains 18 residues. CDR3 DNA: TGTGCCAGCAGCTTAGCGTTCGCTTTGGACAGGGAAGGCGAAACCCTCCACTTT. It encodes CASSLAFALDREGETLHF.

CDR3 in amino acids: CSAHRGGEQFF. In DNA, the CDR3 is TGCAGCGCCCACAGGGGGGGTGAGCAGTTCTTC. The genes are TRBV29-1 and TRBJ2-1, with D maybe TRBD1 (8 bases). Germline CDR1 reads SQVTM; CDR2 reads ANQGSEA. The CDR3 consists of 11 residues. Deletions cut 7 bases from V and 9 bases from J, with 13 bases between.

This chain joins TRBV24-1 and TRBJ2-3; possible D gene TRBD2, 6 bases. The CDR3 loop spans 13 amino acids. V was trimmed by 3 bases and J by 4 bases, leaving 7 bases between them. Germline CDR1 is KGHDR and CDR2 is SFDVKD. The CDR3 sequence: CATSDRLADTQYF. CDR3 nucleotides: TGTGCCACCAGTGATCGACTAGCAGATACGCAGTATTTT.

The chain joins TRBV28 to TRBJ2-7, with D uncertain. The CDR3 length is 10 residues. CDR1 MDHEN and CDR2 SYDVKM come from the germline V gene. V lost 6 bases, J lost 6 bases, and 6 bases lay in between. The CDR3 protein is CASSSREQYF. The CDR3 nucleotides are TGTGCCAGCAGCTCCCGCGAGCAGTACTTC.

This chain connects TRBV5-5 to TRBJ1-2; D uncertain. CDR3 length equals 19 residues. Germline V gene data show CDR1 as SGHKS and CDR2 as YYEKEE (reference sequence). V lost 2 bases, J lost 1 base, and 24 bases lay in between. CDR3 sequence (DNA): TGTGCCAGCAGCTTCAGATCAGGAGGACGGTCAATCGGTAACTATGGCTACACCTTC. Its protein is CASSFRSGGRSIGNYGYTF.

V is TRBV30 and J is TRBJ1-3; TRBD1 is a possible D gene (6 bases). V gave up 6 bases and J gave up 0 bases, with 12 bases separating them. Germline V gene sequence: CDR1 GTSNPN, CDR2 SVGIG (reference sequence). This CDR3 has 14 amino acids. The CDR3 DNA reads as TGTGCCTGCCGTACAGGGAGCTCTGGAAACACCATATATTTT. Its protein is CACRTGSSGNTIYF.

The rearrangement joins TRBV6-1 to TRBJ1-5; weak D call: TRBD1 (5 bases). This CDR3 spans 16 amino acids. Trimming removed 3 bases from V and 6 bases from J, with 18 bases in between. Looked up from germline, CDR1 is MNHNS and CDR2 is SASEGT. Here the CDR3 DNA reads TGTGCCAGCAGTGATATATCCAGGGCACCGATTCAGCCCCAGCATTTT. Amino acid sequence: CASSDISRAPIQPQHF.

The genes are TRBV7-9 and TRBJ1-4; TRBD1 matches 7 bases. V lost 3 bases to trimming and J lost 0 bases; unmatched junction nucleotides: 7. Looked up from germline, CDR1 is SEHNR and CDR2 is FQNEAQ (reference sequence). The CDR3 is 17 amino acids. The CDR3: CASSFSWDRATNEKLFF. The CDR3 DNA follows: TGTGCCAGCAGCTTTTCGTGGGACAGAGCAACTAATGAAAAACTGTTTTTT.

The J gene is TRBJ2-3, the V gene TRBV19; D gene ambiguous. Per the germline V gene, CDR1 is LNHDA and CDR2 is SQIVND (reference sequence). CDR3 length: 15 amino acids. Trimming removed 2 bases at V and 6 bases at J, with 15 bases between. The CDR3 nucleotides read TGTGCCAGTAGTATAAACTGGTATGTAGAGGATACGCAGTATTTT. Translating it yields CASSINWYVEDTQYF.

The J gene is TRBJ2-7, the V gene TRBV13; TRBD1 agrees at 11 bases. CDR1 and CDR2 (germline): PRHDT, FYEKMQ (reference sequence). V lost 4 bases, J lost 3 bases, and 8 bases stayed unmatched. The CDR3 loop spans 16 amino acids. CDR3 DNA sequence: TGTGCCAGCAGCTCAGCTTCCGGGACAGGGGGCTACGAGCAGTACTTC. The encoded protein is CASSSASGTGGYEQYF.

This rearrangement joins TRBV18 to TRBJ2-7, with 9 bases lining up with TRBD1. V dropped 9 bases and J dropped 4; count of bases not matched to a gene: 13. Germline V gene lookup returns CDR1 KGHSH and CDR2 LQKENI. The CDR3 extends over 15 amino acids. The CDR3 bases are TGTGCCAGTTCCACCTTCGGACAGGGGCCATACGAGCAGTACTTC. Protein: CASSTFGQGPYEQYF. Looking up the rest from reference TRBV18 and TRBJ2-7 gives the full variable domain: NAGVMQNPRHLVRRRGQEARLRCSPMKGHSHVYWYRQLPEEGLKFMVYLQKENIIDESGMPKERFSAEFPKEGPSILRIQQVVRGDSAAYFCASSTFGQGPYEQYFGPGTRLTVT.

The chain recombines TRBV6-5 with TRBJ2-1, with 10 bases identical to TRBD2. Losses at the gene ends were 9 bases for V and 0 bases for J; bases not matched to a gene: 5. The CDR3 contains 15 residues. Germline lookup yields CDR1 MNHEY and CDR2 SVGAGI. This CDR3 reads CASKGLASSYNEQFF. DNA for the CDR3: TGTGCCAGTAAGGGACTAGCGTCCTCCTACAATGAGCAGTTCTTC.

The chain employs TRBV12-3 or TRBV12-4 and TRBJ2-7, with 7 positions matching TRBD1. The CDR3 is made up of 13 amino acids. V dropped 6 bases and J dropped 6; count of bases not matched to a gene: 8. CDR3 nucleotides: TGTGCCAGCAGGGGAACAGGGGTGAGCGAGCAGTACTTC. It translates to CASRGTGVSEQYF.

The rearrangement links TRBV30 to TRBJ1-2, with 8 bases aligning to TRBD1. The germline V gene encodes CDR1 GTSNPN and CDR2 SVGIG (reference sequence). The CDR3 is 14 residues long. Losses at the gene ends were 2 bases for V and 8 bases for J; bases not matched to a gene: 10. The CDR3 coding sequence is TGTGCCTGGAGTAGCGGGCAGGGGGCGTGGGGCTACACCTTC. Translating it yields CAWSSGQGAWGYTF.

The chain employs TRBV9 and TRBJ2-2; D possibly corresponds to TRBD2 (5 bases). This CDR3 comprises 15 residues. V shed 3 bases and J shed 4 bases, with 13 bases lying between them. CDR1 is SGDLS and CDR2 is YYNGEE in the germline V gene. The DNA for the CDR3 is TGTGCCAGCAGCGATCCCTATGAGGGCACCGGGGAGCTGTTTTTT. This translates into CASSDPYEGTGELFF.

This clone was observed a single time. The chain is built from TRBV9 and TRBJ1-2; tentatively, D is TRBD1 (6 bases). Trimming shortened V by 6 bases and J by 8 bases, and 23 bases separated the two germline ends. CDR3 length equals 15 residues. Germline V gene sequence: CDR1 SGDLS, CDR2 YYNGEE. Here the CDR3 reads CASTTIDTGIRGYTF. CDR3 nucleotides: TGTGCCAGCACCACAATTGACACAGGGATTCGGGGCTACACCTTC.

This clone occurred a few times. The chain combines TRBV25-1 with TRBJ2-3, with D possibly matching TRBD1 (7 bases). The germline V gene has CDR1 MGHDK and CDR2 SYGVNS. There are 18 residues in the CDR3. Trimming took off 1 base at V and 2 bases at J, with 19 bases between the two ends. The CDR3 nucleotides are TGTGCCAGCAGTGAATTAATATTGGGCAGGGGGGTCACAGATACGCAGTATTTT. Translation gives CASSELILGRGVTDTQYF.

Note on this clone: One end of the junction is discordant with germline, which a read error may explain. V is TRBV5-1 and J is TRBJ1-1; weak D call: TRBD1 (5 bases). This CDR3 is 14 amino acids long. Germline loops: CDR1 SGHRS, CDR2 YFSETQ. The CDR3 spells CASRLAVDISRAFF. The CDR3 nucleotides read TGCGCCAGCAGATTGGCTGTGGACATATCGAGAGCTTTCTTT.

As DNA, the CDR3 is TGTGCCAGCAGTTCGGGACTAGCCAGAGGCGATACGCAGTATTTT. Protein: CASSSGLARGDTQYF. The rearrangement joins TRBV28 to TRBJ2-3, with 9 bases that match TRBD2. Germline CDR1 reads MDHEN; CDR2 reads SYDVKM. V lost 4 bases to trimming and J lost 6 bases; unmatched junction nucleotides: 8. This CDR3 has 15 amino acids.